The TCR beta chain described here comes from a study of cytomegalovirus exposure and HLA in healthy donors. Study findings and constraints: The study reported that TCR beta sequences accurately predicted HLA-A and HLA-B alleles in most subjects.

The length of the CDR3 is 15 residues. Germline V CDR1 and CDR2: GTSNPN, SVGIG (reference sequence). The V end lost 5 bases, the J end lost 8 bases, and 21 bases lay between the germline ends. Notes on this clone: Its specificity is not known.

Both 60 Vbeta primers and 13 Jbeta primers went into the PCR. Measured with immunoSEQ multiplex PCR; TCRdb has only the in-frame clones, and not every one. This sample has about 190,000 clones, with just under 75% found just once. The chain combines TRBV30 with TRBJ1-4; D is unclear. This sequence originates from a young man in good health and CMV-seropositive. The source material was PBMCs. The CDR3 DNA reads TGTGCCTGGTCCCTTACGGAGGCCCGAACGGAAAAACTGTTTTTT. This sequence encodes CAWSLTEARTEKLFF.